The 5 T cell receptor beta chains listed next were all sequenced from one sample in a study of blood T cell repertoires in COVID-19. Only in-frame clones appear in the TCRdb table, and some are missing; sequencing was by immunoSEQ multiplex PCR. The sample has over 200,000 clones; 83% are singletons. Sequencing was performed on peripheral blood. The receptors derive from a woman aged 40-49 years with active or convalescent COVID-19.

This clone has just one count. For the CDR3, the DNA is TGTGCCAGCAGCCAAGGCCGCCGGGGGGGTGATCAGCCCCAGCATTTT. It encodes CASSQGRRGGDQPQHF. The V and J genes are TRBV3-1 (or the pseudogene TRBV3-2) and TRBJ1-5; weak D call: TRBD1 (5 bases). Trimming removed 1 base at V and 5 bases at J, with 15 bases between. The germline CDR1 and CDR2 sequences are LGHDT and YNNKEL (reference sequence). The CDR3 totals 16 residues.

The chain combines TRBV19 with TRBJ2-1, with a tentative D call TRBD1 (6 bases). Looked up from germline, CDR1 is LNHDA and CDR2 is SQIVND (reference sequence). V lost 7 bases to trimming and J lost 8 bases, with 9 bases between them. This CDR3 is built from 11 residues. CDR3 nucleotide sequence: TGTGCCAGTACCTGGGGGCATGAGCAGTTCTTC. Translated, it gives CASTWGHEQFF.

The CDR3 DNA follows: TGTGCCAGCAGAGGACAGGGGGCGGGCGGAGACTCACCCCTCCACTTT. Translated, it gives CASRGQGAGGDSPLHF. The rearrangement joins TRBV2 to TRBJ1-6; TRBD1 aligns across 11 bases. Germline lookup yields CDR1 SNHLY and CDR2 FYNNEI. V shed 6 bases and J 10 bases; nucleotides not matched to a gene: 11. The CDR3 totals 16 residues.

The gene calls are TRBV25-1 and TRBJ1-1, with no clear D. V was cut by 5 bases and J by 5 bases, with 15 bases left in between. This CDR3 has 14 residues. Germline values: CDR1 MGHDK, CDR2 SYGVNS. The CDR3 loop is CASSTTREGTEAFF. For the CDR3, the DNA is TGTGCCAGCAGTACTACGAGAGAGGGAACTGAAGCTTTCTTT.

This clone has a single count. CDR3 loop: CASSLERQGGEKLFF. The CDR3 bases are TGTGCCAGCAGTCTTGAGAGACAGGGGGGAGAAAAACTGTTTTTT. The rearrangement uses TRBV2 and TRBJ1-4, with 9 bases matching TRBD1. After removal of 5 bases from V and 8 bases from J, the junction contained 9 bases not matched to a gene. The germline V gene encodes CDR1 SNHLY and CDR2 FYNNEI. The CDR3 is 15 residues long.